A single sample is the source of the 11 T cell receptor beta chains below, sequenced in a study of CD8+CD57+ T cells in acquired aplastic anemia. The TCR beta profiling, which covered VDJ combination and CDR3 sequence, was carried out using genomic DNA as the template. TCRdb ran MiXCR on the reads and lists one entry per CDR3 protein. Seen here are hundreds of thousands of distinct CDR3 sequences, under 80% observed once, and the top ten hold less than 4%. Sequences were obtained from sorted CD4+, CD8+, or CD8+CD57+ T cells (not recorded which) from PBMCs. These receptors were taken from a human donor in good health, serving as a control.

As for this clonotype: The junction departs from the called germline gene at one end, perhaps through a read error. CDR3 DNA: TGTGCCAGCAGCTCCACAGGTTCCAATGAGCCCCAGCATTTT. It yields the protein CASSSTGSNEPQHF. The J gene is TRBJ1-5, the V gene TRBV7-2; TRBD1 is a possible D gene (5 bases). The CDR3 totals 14 residues. CDR1 SGHTA and CDR2 FQGNSA come from the germline V gene.

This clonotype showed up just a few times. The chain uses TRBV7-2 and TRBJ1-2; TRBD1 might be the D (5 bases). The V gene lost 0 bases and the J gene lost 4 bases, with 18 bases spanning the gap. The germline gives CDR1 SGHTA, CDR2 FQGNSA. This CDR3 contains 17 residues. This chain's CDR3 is CASSLAGGMADSYGYTF. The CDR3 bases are TGTGCCAGCAGCTTAGCTGGGGGTATGGCAGACTCCTATGGCTACACCTTC.

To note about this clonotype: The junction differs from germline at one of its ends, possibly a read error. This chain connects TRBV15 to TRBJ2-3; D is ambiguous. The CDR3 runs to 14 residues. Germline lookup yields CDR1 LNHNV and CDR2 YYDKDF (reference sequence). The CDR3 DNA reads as TGTGCCAGCAGGCCAAACGGTTTCGCTTCTACCCTGCATTTT. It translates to CASRPNGFASTLHF.

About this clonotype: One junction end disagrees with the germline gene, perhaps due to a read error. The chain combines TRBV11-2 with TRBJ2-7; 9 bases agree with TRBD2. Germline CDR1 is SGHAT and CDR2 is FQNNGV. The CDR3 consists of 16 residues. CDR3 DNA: TGTGCCGGCAGCGAGATGTTGACTAGCGGACTTACCGAGCAGTACTTC. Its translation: CAGSEMLTSGLTEQYF.

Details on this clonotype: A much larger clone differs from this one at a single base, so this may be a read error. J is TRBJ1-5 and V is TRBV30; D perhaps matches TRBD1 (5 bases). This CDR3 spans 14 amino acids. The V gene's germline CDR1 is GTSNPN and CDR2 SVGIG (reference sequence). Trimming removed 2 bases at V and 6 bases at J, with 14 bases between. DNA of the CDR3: TGTGCCTGGAGTATCGGAAGGGGCAGTCAGCCCCAGCATTTT. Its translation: CAWSIGRGSQPQHF.

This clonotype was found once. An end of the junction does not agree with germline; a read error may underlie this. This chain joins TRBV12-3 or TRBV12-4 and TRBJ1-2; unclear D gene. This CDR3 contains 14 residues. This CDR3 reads CATSDSQVGYGYTF. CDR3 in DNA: TGTGCCACCAGTGACTCCCAGGTGGGGTATGGCTACACCTTC.

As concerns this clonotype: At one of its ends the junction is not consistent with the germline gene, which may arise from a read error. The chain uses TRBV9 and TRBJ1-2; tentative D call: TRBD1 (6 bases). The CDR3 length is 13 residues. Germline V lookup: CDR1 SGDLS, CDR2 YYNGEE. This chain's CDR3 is CASRKTGNCGYPF. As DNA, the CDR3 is TGTGCCAGCAGGAAAACAGGGAACTGTGGCTACCCCTTC.

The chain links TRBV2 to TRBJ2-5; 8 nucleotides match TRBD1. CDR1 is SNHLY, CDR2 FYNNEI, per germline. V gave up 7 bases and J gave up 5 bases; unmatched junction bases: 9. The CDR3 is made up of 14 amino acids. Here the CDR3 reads CASTSQGGQETQYF. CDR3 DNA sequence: TGTGCCAGCACCTCACAGGGGGGACAGGAGACCCAGTACTTC.

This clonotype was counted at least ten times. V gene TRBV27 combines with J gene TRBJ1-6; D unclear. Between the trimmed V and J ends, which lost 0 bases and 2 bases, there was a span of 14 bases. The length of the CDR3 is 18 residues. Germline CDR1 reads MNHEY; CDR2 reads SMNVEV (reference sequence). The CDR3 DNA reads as TGTGCCAGCAGTTTATCAACCAGTGGAGGGACCTATAATTCACCCCTCCACTTT. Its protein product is CASSLSTSGGTYNSPLHF.

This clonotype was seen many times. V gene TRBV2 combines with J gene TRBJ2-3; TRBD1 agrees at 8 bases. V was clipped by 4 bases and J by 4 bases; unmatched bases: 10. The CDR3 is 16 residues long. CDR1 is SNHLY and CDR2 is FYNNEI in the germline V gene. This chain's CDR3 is CASSGYRGSSSDTQYF. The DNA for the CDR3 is TGTGCCAGCAGTGGTTACAGGGGGAGTTCCTCAGATACGCAGTATTTT.

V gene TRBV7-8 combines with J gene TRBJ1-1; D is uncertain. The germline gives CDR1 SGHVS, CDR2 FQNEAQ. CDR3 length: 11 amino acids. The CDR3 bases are TGTGCAGGCAGCATGAACACTGAAGCTTTCTTT. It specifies CAGSMNTEAFF.